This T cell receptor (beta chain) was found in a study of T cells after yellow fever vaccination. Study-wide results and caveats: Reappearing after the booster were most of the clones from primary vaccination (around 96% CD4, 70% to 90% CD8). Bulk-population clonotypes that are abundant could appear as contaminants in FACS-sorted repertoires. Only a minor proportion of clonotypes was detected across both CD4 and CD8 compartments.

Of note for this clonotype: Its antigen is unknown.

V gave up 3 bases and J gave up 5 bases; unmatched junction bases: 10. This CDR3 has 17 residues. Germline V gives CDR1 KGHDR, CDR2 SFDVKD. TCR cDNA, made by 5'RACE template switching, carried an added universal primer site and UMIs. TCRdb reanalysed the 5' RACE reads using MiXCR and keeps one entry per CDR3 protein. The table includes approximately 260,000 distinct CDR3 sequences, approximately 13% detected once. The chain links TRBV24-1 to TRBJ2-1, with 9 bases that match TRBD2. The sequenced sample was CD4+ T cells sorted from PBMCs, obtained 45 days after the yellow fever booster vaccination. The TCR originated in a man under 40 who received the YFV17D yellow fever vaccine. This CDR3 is CATSDGLAGTFNNEQFF. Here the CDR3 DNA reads TGTGCCACCAGTGATGGCCTAGCGGGGACCTTCAACAATGAGCAGTTCTTC.